The TCR beta chain described here comes from a study of T-cell memory formation after mild COVID-19. The germline gives CDR1 SQVTM, CDR2 ANQGSEA. The CDR3 contains 14 residues. V lost 6 bases and J 9 bases, leaving 23 bases between the germline ends. TCRalpha and TCRbeta libraries used 5'RACE with constant-segment primers and UMIs. TCRdb analysed the 5' RACE reads with MiXCR anew, one entry per CDR3 protein. The sample shows 250,000 or so distinct CDR3 sequences, 8% to 9.5% of them seen only once. This clonotype came up many times. The V call is TRBV29-1, the J call TRBJ2-5; D is perhaps TRBD1 or TRBD2 (5 bases each). Sequencing was performed on PBMCs or a T cell subset sorted from them (not recorded which). This TCR came from a man aged 18-30 years who had mild COVID-19 (a few samples of this study predate the infection). Cell type and time point are not known. CDR3 sequence (DNA): TGCAGCGTGGCTCTTGGGACGACCCGAGACGCCCAGTACTTC. The encoded protein is CSVALGTTRDAQYF.